This TCR beta chain is drawn from a study of T cells in Graves' hyperthyroidism and ophthalmopathy. Amplification targeted TCR beta CDR3 regions from RNA transcripts. During a first-round RT-PCR of the TCR CDR3, the HTBI primer set was used. Each CDR3 protein gets one entry after TCRdb re-called the multiplex PCR reads with MiXCR. Of approximately 520,000 distinct CDR3 sequences in the sample, around 21% are singletons; the top ten hold more than 20%. This clonotype was observed a few times. This TCR was sampled from a man aged 18-30 years with Graves' hyperthyroidism. The sequenced sample consisted of blood.

Written as DNA, the CDR3 is TGTGCCAGCAGCTTAGTCGAGTTGGGGGCCAACGTCCTGACTTTC. It specifies CASSLVELGANVLTF. The chain couples TRBV7-9 to TRBJ2-6; D call uncertain. The V gene lost 1 base and the J gene lost 4 bases, with 8 bases spanning the gap. Germline lookup yields CDR1 SEHNR and CDR2 FQNEAQ (reference sequence). The CDR3 contains 15 residues.